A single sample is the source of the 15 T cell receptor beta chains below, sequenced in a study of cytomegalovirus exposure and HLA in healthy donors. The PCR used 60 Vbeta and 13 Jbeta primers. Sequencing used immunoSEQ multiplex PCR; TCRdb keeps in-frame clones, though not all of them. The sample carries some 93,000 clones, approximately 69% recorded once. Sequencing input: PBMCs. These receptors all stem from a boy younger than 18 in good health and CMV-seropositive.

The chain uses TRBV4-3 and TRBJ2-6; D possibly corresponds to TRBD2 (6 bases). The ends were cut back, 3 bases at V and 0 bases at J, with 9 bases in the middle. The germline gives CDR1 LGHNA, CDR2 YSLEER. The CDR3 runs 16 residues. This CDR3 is CASSHLGGSGANVLTF. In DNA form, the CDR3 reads TGCGCCAGCAGCCATCTCGGGGGCTCTGGGGCCAACGTCCTGACTTTC.

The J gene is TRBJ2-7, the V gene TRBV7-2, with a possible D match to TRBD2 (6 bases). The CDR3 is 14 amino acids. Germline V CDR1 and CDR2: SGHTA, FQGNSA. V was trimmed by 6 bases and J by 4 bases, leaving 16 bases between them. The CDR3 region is CASSDGSIGYEQYF. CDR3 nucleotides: TGTGCCAGCAGTGACGGGAGTATCGGATACGAGCAGTACTTC.

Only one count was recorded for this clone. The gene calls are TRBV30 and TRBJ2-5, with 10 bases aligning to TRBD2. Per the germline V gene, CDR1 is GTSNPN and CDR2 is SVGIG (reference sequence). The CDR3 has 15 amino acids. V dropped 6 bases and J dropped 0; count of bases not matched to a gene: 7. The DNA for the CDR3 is TGTGCCTGCGACCGGACTAGCGGACACCAAGAGACCCAGTACTTC. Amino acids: CACDRTSGHQETQYF. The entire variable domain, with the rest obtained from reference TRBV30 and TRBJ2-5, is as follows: SQTIHQWPATLVQPVGSPLSLECTVEGTSNPNLYWYRQAAGRGLQLLFYSVGIGQISSEVPQNLSASRPQDRQFILSSKKLLLSDSGFYLCACDRTSGHQETQYFGPGTRLLVL.

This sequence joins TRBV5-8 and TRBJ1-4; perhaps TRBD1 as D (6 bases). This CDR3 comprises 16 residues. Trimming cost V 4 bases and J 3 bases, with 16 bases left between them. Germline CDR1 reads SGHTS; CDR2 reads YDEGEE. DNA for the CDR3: TGTGCCAGCAGCGTGAGAGGGGGTGCAGCTAATGAAAAACTGTTTTTT. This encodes CASSVRGGAANEKLFF.

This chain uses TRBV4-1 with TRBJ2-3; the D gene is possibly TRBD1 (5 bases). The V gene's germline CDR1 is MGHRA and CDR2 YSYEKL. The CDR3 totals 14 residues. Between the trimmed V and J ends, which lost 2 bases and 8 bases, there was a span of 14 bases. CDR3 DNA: TGCGCCAGCAGCCAAAGACAGTGGACGGGTACGCAGTATTTT. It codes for CASSQRQWTGTQYF.

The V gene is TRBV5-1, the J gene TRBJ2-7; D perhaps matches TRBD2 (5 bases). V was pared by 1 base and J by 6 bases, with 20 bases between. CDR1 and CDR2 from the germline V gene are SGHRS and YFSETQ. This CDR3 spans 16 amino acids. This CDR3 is CASSLYRGGIRTEQYF. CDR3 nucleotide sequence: TGCGCCAGCAGCTTGTATCGCGGAGGTATCCGTACCGAGCAGTACTTC. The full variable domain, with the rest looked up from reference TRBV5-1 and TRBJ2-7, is KAGVTQTPRYLIKTRGQQVTLSCSPISGHRSVSWYQQTPGQGLQFLFEYFSETQRNKGNFPGRFSGRQFSNSRSEMNVSTLELGDSALYLCASSLYRGGIRTEQYFGPGTRLTVT.

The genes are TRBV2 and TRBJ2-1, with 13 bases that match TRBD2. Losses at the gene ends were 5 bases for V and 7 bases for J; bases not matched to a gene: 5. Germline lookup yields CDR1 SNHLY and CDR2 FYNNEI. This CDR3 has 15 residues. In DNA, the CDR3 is TGTGCCAGCAGTCGACTAGCGGGGGGAGGTAATGAGCAGTTCTTC. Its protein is CASSRLAGGGNEQFF.

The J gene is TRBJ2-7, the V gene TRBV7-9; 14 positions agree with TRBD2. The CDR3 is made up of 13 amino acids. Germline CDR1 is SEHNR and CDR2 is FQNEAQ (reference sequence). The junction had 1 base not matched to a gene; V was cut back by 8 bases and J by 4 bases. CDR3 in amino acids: CASGTSGRYEQYF. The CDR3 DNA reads TGTGCCAGCGGGACTAGCGGGAGATACGAGCAGTACTTC.

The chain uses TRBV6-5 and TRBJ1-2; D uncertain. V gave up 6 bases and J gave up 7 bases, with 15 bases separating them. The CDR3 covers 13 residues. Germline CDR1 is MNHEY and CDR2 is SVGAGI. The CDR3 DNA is TGTGCCAGCAGCGAAACGGGTACGGGTGGCTACACCTTC. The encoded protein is CASSETGTGGYTF.

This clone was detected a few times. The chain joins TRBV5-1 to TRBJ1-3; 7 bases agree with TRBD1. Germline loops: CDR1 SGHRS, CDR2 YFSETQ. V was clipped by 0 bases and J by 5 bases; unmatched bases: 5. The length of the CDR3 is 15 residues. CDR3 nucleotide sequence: TGCGCCAGCAGCTTGGACGAGGGGGCAAGAAACACCATATATTTT. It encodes CASSLDEGARNTIYF.

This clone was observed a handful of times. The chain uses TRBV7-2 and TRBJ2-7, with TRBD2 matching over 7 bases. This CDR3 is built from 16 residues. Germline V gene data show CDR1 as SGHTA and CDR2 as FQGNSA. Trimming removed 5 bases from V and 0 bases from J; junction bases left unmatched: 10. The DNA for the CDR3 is TGTGCCAGCAGCCCGGGAGGCTTGCGGCTCTCCTACGAGCAGTACTTC. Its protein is CASSPGGLRLSYEQYF.

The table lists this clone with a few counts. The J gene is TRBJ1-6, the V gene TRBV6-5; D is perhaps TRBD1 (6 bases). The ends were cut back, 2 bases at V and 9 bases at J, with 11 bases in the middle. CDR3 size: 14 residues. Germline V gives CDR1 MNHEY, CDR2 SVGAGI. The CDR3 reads CASSYGGGSSPLHF. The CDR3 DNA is TGTGCCAGCAGTTACGGTGGGGGCAGTTCACCCCTCCACTTT.

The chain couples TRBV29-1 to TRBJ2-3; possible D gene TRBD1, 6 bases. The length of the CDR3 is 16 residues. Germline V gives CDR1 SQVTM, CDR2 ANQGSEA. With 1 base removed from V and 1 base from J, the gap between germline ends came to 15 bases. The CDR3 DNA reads TGCAGCGTTGAAGGCAAAACAGGGATTGGCACAGATACGCAGTATTTT. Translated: CSVEGKTGIGTDTQYF.

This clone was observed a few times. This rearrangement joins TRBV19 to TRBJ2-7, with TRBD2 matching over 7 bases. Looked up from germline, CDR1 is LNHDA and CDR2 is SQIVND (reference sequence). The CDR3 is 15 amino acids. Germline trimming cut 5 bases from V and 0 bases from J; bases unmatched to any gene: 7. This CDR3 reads CASSPSGTISYEQYF. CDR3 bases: TGTGCCAGTAGTCCATCCGGGACTATCTCCTACGAGCAGTACTTC. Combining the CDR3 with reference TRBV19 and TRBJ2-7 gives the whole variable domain DGGITQSPKYLFRKEGQNVTLSCEQNLNHDAMYWYRQDPGQGLRLIYYSQIVNDFQKGDIAEGYSVSREKKESFPLTVTSAQKNPTAFYLCASSPSGTISYEQYFGPGTRLTVT.

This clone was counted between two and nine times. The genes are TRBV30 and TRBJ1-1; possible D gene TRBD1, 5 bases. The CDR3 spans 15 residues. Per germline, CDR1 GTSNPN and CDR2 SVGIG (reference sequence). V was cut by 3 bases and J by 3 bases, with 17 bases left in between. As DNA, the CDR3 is TGTGCCTGGAGGGGGCTGGGGATTGAAGACACTGAAGCTTTCTTT. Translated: CAWRGLGIEDTEAFF.